The sequence of this T cell receptor beta chain was determined in a study of blood T cell repertoires in COVID-19. Looking at the study overall: COVID-19 samples collected from the United States, Italy and Spain covered acute and convalescent phases. From T cells, B-cell-depleted T cells, or PBMCs came the material, which was cDNA or gDNA.

In the study's own analysis: Counts of nucleated cells, estimated from reference gene primer amplification, were obtained. Repertoires were generated with immunoSEQ multiplex PCR, while TCRdb's copy carries only in-frame clones and drops some. D and trimming were read from the DNA, whereas the V and J calls and clone size are those reported in that table. The repertoire includes 95,000 to 150,000 clones, 70% to 90% of them detected once, and roughly 4% sits in the top ten. Trimming at V came to 4 bases and at J to 8 bases, leaving 8 bases not matched to a gene. This CDR3 spans 15 amino acids. In germline, CDR1 is LGHDT, CDR2 YNNKEL (reference sequence).

The sample taken for sequencing was peripheral blood. The sequence was collected from a man in his forties or fifties with acute or convalescent COVID-19. The chain joins TRBV3-1 (or the pseudogene TRBV3-2) to TRBJ1-2; TRBD1 matches at 12 bases. CDR3 residues: CASSPPGQGAWGYTF. The CDR3 DNA sequence: TGTGCCAGCAGCCCCCCGGGACAGGGGGCGTGGGGCTACACCTTC.